The text below deals with one T cell receptor beta chain. This entry is derived from a study of blood T cell repertoires in COVID-19. Turning to the study itself: There were acute and convalescent COVID-19 samples, and they came from the United States, Italy and Spain. T cells, B-cell-depleted T cells, or PBMCs provided the cDNA or gDNA that served as material.

This CDR3 has 15 residues. The V end was cut by 4 bases, the J end by 1 base, with 9 bases between. Germline V gives CDR1 SGHRS, CDR2 YFSETQ. Per the study methods: Estimates of nucleated cell counts were drawn from the amplification of reference gene primers. Here immunoSEQ multiplex PCR was the method, and the copy in TCRdb shows in-frame clones only, minus some. V and J calls and clone size are as listed in that table; D and trimming were resolved from the DNA. The sample has 150,000 to 200,000 clones, 65% to 85% seen once; the top ten hold around 5.2%. The receptor's source is a woman aged 25 to 45 with acute or convalescent COVID-19. J is TRBJ2-6 and V is TRBV5-1, with D tentatively TRBD1 (5 bases). What was sequenced was peripheral blood. For the CDR3, the DNA is TGCGCCAGCAGCGATTCAGGGTCTGGGGCCAACGTCCTGACTTTC. The encoded protein is CASSDSGSGANVLTF.